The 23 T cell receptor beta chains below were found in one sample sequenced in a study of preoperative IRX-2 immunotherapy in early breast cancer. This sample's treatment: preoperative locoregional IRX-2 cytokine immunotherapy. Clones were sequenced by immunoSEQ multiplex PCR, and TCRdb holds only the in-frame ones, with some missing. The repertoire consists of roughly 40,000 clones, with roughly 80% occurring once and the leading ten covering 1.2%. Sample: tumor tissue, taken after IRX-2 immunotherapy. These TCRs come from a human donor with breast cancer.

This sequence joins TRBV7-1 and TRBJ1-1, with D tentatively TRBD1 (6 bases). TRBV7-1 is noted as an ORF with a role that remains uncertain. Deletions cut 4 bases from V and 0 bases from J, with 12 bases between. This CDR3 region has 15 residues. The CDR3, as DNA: TGTGCCAGCAGCTTAGAAAGGACAGTGAACACTGAAGCTTTCTTT. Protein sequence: CASSLERTVNTEAFF.

The CDR3 region is CASSSGAAVTGGQFF. The CDR3 DNA reads as TGTGCCAGCAGCTCTGGGGCAGCCGTTACTGGGGGGCAGTTCTTC. The chain has TRBV7-4 and TRBJ2-1; the D call may be TRBD1 or TRBD2 (5 bases each). CDR3 length: 15 residues. V was pared by 4 bases and J by 12 bases, with 22 bases between. The V gene's germline CDR1 is SGHVT and CDR2 SQSDAQ.

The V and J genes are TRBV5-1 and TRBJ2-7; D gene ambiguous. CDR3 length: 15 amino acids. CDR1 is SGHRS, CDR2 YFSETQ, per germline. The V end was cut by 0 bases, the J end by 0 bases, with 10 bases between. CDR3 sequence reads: CASSLEGRSSYEQYF. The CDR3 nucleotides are TGCGCCAGCAGCTTGGAGGGCAGGTCCTCCTACGAGCAGTACTTC.

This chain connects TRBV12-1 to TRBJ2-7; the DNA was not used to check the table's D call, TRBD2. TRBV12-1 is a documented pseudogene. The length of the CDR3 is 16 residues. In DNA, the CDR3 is TGTGCCAGCAGCCGCGGGACCTTACCCATAAAATACGAGCAGTACTTC. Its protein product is CASSRGTLPIKYEQYF.

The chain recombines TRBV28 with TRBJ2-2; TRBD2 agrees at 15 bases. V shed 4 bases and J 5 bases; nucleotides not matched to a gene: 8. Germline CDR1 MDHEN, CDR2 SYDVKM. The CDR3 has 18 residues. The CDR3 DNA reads TGTGCCAGCAGTTCGACTCCGGGACTAGCGGGAGGAACCGGGGAGCTGTTTTTT. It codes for CASSSTPGLAGGTGELFF.

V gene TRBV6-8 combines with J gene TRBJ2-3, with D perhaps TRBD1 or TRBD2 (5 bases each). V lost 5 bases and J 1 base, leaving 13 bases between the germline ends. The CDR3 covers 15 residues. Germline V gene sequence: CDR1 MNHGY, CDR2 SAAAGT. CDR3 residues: CASSVDGARTDTQYF. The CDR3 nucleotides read TGTGCCAGCAGTGTGGACGGGGCCCGCACAGATACGCAGTATTTT.

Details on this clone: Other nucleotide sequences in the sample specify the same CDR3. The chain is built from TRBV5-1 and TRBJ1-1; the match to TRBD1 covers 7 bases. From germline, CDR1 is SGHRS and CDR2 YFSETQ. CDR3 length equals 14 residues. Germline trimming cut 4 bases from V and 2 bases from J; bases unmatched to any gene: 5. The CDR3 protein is CASSRQGGNTEAFF. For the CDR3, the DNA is TGCGCCAGCAGCCGTCAGGGGGGAAACACTGAAGCTTTCTTT.

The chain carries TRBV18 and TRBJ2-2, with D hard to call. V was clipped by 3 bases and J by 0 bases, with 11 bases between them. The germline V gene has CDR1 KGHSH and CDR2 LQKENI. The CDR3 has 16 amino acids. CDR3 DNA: TGTGCCAGCTCACCTCTCCTGGGTGCGAACACCGGGGAGCTGTTTTTT. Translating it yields CASSPLLGANTGELFF.

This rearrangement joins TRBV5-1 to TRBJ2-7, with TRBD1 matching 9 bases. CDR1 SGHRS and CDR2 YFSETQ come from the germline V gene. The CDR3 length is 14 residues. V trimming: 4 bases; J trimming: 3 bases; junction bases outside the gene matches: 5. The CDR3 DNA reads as TGCGCCAGCAGCGGCGGGGACAGGGTCTACGAGCAGTACTTC. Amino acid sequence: CASSGGDRVYEQYF.

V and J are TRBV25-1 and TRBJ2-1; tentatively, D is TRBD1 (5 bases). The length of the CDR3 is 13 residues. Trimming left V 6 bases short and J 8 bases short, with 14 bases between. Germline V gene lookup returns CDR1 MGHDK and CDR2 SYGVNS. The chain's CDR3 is CASRGLSNDEQFF. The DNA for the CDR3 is TGTGCCAGCAGGGGGCTCAGCAACGATGAGCAGTTCTTC.

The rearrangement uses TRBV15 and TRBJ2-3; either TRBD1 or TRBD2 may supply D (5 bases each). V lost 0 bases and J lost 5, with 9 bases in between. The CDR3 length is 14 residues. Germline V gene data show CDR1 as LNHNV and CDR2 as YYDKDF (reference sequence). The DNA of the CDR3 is TGTGCCACCAGCAGAGATCTGGGGGTAGATACGCAGTATTTT. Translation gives CATSRDLGVDTQYF.

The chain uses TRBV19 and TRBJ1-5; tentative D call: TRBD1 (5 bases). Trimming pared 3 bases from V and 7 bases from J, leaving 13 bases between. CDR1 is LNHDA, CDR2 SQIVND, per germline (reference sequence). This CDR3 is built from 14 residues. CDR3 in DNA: TGTGCCAGTAGTATCGGCCAGGGCCACCAGCCCCAGCATTTT. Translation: CASSIGQGHQPQHF.

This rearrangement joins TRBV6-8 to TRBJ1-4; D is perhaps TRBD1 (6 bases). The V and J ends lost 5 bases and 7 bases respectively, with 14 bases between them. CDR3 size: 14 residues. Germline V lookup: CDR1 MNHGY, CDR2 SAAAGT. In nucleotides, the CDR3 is TGTGCCAGCAGTGAGCGAGGAGGGGGTGAAAAACTGTTTTTT. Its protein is CASSERGGGEKLFF.

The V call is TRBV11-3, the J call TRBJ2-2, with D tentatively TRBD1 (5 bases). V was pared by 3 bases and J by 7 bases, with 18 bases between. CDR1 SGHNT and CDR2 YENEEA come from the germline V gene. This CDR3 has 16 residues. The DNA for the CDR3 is TGTGCCAGCAGCTTGGTCCCCGGCAGGGAAGGCGGGGAGCTGTTTTTT. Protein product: CASSLVPGREGGELFF.

The CDR3 here is CASSLSTGDNQPQHF. CDR3 DNA: TGCGCCAGCAGCTTGTCGACAGGGGATAATCAGCCCCAGCATTTT. The V and J genes are TRBV5-1 and TRBJ1-5; 8 bases map to TRBD1. V lost 1 base and J lost 4; bases outside the gene matches: 4. The CDR3 runs to 15 residues. CDR1 and CDR2 (germline): SGHRS, YFSETQ. Supplemented by reference TRBV5-1 and TRBJ1-5, the full variable domain reads KAGVTQTPRYLIKTRGQQVTLSCSPISGHRSVSWYQQTPGQGLQFLFEYFSETQRNKGNFPGRFSGRQFSNSRSEMNVSTLELGDSALYLCASSLSTGDNQPQHFGDGTRLSIL.

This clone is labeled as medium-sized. Here the CDR3 DNA reads TGTGCCAGCAGCTTAGGACGGACGGTGAGCTCCTACAATGAGCAGTTCTTC. Protein: CASSLGRTVSSYNEQFF. The chain links TRBV11-3 to TRBJ2-1; D gene ambiguous. The CDR3 length is 17 residues. The germline V and J ends were trimmed by 1 base and 0 bases, with 13 bases remaining between them. In germline, CDR1 is SGHNT, CDR2 YENEEA.

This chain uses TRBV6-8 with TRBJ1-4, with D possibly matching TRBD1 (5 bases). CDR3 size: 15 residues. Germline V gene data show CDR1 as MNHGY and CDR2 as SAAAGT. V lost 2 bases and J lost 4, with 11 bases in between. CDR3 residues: CASSYAGGNNEKLFF. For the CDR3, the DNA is TGTGCCAGCAGTTACGCGGGGGGAAATAATGAAAAACTGTTTTTT.

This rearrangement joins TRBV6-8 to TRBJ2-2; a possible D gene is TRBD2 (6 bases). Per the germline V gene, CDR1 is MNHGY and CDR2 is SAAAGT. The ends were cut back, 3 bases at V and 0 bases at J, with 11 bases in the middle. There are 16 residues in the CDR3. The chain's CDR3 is CASSYGVAANTGELFF. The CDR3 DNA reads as TGTGCCAGCAGTTATGGGGTAGCGGCGAACACCGGGGAGCTGTTTTTT.

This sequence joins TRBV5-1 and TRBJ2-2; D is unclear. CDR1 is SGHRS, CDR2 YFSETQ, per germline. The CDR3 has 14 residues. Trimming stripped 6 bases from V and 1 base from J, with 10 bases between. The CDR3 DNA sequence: TGCGCCAGCACCGCAGACGGGAACACCGGGGAGCTGTTTTTT. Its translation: CASTADGNTGELFF.

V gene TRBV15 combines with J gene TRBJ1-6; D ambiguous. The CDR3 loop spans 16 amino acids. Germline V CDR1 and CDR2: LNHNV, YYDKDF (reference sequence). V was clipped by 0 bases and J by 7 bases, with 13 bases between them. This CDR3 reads CATSRDTRAENSPLHF. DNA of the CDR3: TGTGCCACCAGCAGAGATACGAGGGCGGAGAATTCACCCCTCCACTTT.

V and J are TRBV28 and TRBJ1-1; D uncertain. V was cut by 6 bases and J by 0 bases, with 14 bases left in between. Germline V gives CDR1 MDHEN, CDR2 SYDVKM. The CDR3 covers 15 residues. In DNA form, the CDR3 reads TGTGCCAGCAGGGCCCCCCTAGTGATGAACACTGAAGCTTTCTTT. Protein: CASRAPLVMNTEAFF.

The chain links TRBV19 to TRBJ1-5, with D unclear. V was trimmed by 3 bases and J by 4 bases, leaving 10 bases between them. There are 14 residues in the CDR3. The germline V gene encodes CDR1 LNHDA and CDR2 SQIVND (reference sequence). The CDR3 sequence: CASSILLGNQPQHF. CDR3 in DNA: TGTGCCAGTAGTATTCTTTTGGGGAATCAGCCCCAGCATTTT. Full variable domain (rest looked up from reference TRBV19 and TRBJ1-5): DGGITQSPKYLFRKEGQNVTLSCEQNLNHDAMYWYRQDPGQGLRLIYYSQIVNDFQKGDIAEGYSVSREKKESFPLTVTSAQKNPTAFYLCASSILLGNQPQHFGDGTRLSIL.

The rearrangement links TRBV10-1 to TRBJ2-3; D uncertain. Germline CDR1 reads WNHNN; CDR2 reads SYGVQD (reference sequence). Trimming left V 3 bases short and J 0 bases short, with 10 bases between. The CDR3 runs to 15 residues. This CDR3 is CASSDGVLSTDTQYF. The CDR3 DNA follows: TGCGCCAGCAGTGATGGGGTATTGAGCACAGATACGCAGTATTTT.